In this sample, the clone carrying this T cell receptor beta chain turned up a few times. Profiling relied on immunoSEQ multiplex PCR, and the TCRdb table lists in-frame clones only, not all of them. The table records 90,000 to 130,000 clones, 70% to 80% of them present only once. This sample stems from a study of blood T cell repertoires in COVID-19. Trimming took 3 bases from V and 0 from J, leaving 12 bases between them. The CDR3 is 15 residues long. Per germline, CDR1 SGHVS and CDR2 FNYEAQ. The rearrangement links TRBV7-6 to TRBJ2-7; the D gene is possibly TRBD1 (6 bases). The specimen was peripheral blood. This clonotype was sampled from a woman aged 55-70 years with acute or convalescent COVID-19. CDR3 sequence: CASSFGQSPSYEQYF. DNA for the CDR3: TGTGCCAGCAGCTTTGGACAGTCTCCCTCCTACGAGCAGTACTTC. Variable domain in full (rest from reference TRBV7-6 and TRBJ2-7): GAGVSQSPRYKVTKRGQDVALRCDPISGHVSLYWYRQALGQGPEFLTYFNYEAQQDKSGLPNDRFSAERPEGSISTLTIQRTEQRDSAMYRCASSFGQSPSYEQYFGPGTRLTVT.